This T cell receptor beta chain originates from a study of blood T cell repertoires in COVID-19. Study information: PBMCs, B-cell-depleted T cells, or T cells provided the cDNA or gDNA that made up the material.

Donors were grouped by their self-reported clinical history. Donors in Cohort 3 who had recovered were those with two negative PCRs, healthcare professional clearance, or resolution of their symptoms. V was clipped by 2 bases and J by 4 bases, with 3 bases between them. The CDR3 extends over 11 amino acids. Germline CDR1 and CDR2: SGHDN and FVKESK. Assay used: immunoSEQ multiplex PCR; TCRdb lists only in-frame clones, some missing. The sample carries 200,000 to 250,000 clones, more than 80% recorded once. The specimen was PBMCs or T cells enriched from blood (not recorded which). The V gene is TRBV14, the J gene TRBJ2-7; D not certain. The receptor was derived from a man in his forties who had recovered from COVID-19. CDR3 DNA: TGTGCCAGCAGCCAATATTACGAGCAGTACTTC. This sequence encodes CASSQYYEQYF.